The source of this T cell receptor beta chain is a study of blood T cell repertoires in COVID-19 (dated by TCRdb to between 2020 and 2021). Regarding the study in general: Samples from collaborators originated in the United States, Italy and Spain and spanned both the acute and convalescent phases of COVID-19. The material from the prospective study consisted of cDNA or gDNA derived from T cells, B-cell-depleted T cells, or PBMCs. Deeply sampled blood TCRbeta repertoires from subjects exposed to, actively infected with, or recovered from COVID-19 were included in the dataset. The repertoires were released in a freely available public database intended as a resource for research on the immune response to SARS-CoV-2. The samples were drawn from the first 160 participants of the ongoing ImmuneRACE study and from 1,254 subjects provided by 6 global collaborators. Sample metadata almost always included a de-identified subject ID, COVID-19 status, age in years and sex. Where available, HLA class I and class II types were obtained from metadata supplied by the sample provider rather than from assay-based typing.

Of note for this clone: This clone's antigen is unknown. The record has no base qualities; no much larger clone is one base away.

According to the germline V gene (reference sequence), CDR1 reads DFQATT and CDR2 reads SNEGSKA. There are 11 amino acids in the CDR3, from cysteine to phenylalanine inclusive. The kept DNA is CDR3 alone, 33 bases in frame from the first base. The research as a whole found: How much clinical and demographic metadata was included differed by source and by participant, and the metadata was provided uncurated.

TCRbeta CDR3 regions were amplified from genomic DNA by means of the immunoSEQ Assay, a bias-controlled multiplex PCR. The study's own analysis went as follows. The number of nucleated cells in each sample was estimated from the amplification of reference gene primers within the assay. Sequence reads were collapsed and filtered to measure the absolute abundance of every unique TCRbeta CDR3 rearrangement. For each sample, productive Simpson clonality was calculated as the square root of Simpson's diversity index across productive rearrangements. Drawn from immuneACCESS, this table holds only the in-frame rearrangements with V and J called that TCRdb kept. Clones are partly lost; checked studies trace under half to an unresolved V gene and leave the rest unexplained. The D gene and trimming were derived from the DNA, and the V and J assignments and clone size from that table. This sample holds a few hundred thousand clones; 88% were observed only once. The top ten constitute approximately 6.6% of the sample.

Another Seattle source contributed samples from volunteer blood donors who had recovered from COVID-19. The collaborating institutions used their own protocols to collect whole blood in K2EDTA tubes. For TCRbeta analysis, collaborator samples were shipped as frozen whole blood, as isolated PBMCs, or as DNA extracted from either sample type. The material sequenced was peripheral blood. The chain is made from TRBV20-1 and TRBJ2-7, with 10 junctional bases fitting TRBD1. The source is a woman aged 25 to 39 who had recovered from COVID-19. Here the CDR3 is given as CKGTGEYEQYF. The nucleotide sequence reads TGCAAGGGGACAGGGGAATACGAGCAGTACTTC.